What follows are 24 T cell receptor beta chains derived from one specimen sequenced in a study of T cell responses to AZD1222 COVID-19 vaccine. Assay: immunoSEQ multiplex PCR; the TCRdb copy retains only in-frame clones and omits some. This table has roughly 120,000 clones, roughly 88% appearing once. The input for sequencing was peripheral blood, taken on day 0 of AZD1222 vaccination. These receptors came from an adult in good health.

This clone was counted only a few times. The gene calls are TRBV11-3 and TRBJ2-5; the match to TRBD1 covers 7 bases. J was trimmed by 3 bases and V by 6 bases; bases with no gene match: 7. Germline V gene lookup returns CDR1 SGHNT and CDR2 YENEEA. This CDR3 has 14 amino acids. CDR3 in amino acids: CASSAGTAEETQYF. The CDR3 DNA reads TGTGCCAGCAGTGCCGGGACAGCTGAAGAGACCCAGTACTTC.

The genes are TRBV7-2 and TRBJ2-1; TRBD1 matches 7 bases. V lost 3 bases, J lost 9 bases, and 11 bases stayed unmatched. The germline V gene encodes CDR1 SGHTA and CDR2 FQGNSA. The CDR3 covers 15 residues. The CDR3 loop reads CASSLEQGKKGEQFF. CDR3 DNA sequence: TGTGCCAGCAGCTTGGAACAGGGGAAGAAAGGTGAGCAGTTCTTC. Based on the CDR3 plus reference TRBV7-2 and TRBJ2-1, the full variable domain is GAGVSQSPSNKVTEKGKDVELRCDPISGHTALYWYRQSLGQGLEFLIYFQGNSAPDKSGLPSDRFSAERTGGSVSTLTIQRTQQEDSAVYLCASSLEQGKKGEQFFGPGTRLTVL.

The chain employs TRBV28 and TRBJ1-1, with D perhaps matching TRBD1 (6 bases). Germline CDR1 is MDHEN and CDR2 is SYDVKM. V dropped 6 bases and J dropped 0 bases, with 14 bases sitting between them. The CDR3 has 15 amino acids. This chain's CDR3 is CASRSTTGMNTEAFF. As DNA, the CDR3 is TGTGCCAGCAGGTCCACAACAGGGATGAACACTGAAGCTTTCTTT.

CDR3 sequence (DNA): TGTGCCAGCGCCCCGGGAGGGAGGGGCGCGAACACTGAAGCTTTCTTT. This codes for CASAPGGRGANTEAFF. The V call is TRBV7-2, the J call TRBJ1-1, with a tentative D call TRBD1 (5 bases). The CDR3 contains 16 residues. Trimming took off 8 bases at V and 1 base at J, with 20 bases between the two ends. Germline V CDR1 and CDR2: SGHTA, FQGNSA.

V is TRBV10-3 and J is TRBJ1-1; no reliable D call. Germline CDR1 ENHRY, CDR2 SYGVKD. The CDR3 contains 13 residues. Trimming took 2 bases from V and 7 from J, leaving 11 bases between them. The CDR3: CAISEGEVYEAFF. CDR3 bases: TGTGCCATCAGTGAGGGTGAGGTTTATGAAGCTTTCTTT.

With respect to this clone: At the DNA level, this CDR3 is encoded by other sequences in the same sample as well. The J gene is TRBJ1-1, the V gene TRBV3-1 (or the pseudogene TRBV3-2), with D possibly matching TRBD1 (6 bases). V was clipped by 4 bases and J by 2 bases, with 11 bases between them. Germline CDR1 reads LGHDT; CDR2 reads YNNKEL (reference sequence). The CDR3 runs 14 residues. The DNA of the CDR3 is TGTGCCAGCAGCCCCGGACAGACTAACACTGAAGCTTTCTTT. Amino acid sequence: CASSPGQTNTEAFF.

The CDR3 bases are TGTGCCCCAGGGAGGCAGCGGGGCAATCAGCCCCAGCATTTT. It is translated as CAPGRQRGNQPQHF. This chain uses TRBV24-1 with TRBJ1-5, with TRBD1 as a possible D gene (5 bases). Germline values: CDR1 KGHDR, CDR2 SFDVKD. Deletions cut 12 bases from V and 2 bases from J, with 16 bases between. The CDR3 covers 14 residues.

The CDR3 DNA follows: TGTGCCAGCAGCCTCGGCAACCTGGCCACAGATACGCAGTATTTT. It specifies CASSLGNLATDTQYF. The chain has TRBV7-9 and TRBJ2-3; the D is unclear. The CDR3 is made up of 15 amino acids. With 5 bases removed from V and 2 bases from J, the gap between germline ends came to 14 bases. Germline CDR1 is SEHNR and CDR2 is FQNEAQ (reference sequence). Full variable domain (outside the CDR3, taken from reference TRBV7-9 and TRBJ2-3): DTGVSQNPRHKITKRGQNVTFRCDPISEHNRLYWYRQTLGQGPEFLTYFQNEAQLEKSRLLSDRFSAERPKGSFSTLEIQRTEQGDSAMYLCASSLGNLATDTQYFGPGTRLTVL.

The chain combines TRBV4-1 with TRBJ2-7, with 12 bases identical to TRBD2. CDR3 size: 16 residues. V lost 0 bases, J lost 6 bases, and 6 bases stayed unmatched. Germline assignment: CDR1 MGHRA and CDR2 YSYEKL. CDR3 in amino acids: CASSQDLLAGGPEQYF. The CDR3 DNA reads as TGCGCCAGCAGCCAAGATCTACTAGCGGGAGGACCCGAGCAGTACTTC.

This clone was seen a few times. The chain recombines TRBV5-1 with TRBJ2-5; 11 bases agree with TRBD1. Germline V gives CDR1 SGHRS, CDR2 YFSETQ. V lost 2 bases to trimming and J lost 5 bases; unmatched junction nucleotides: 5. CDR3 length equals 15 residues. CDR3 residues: CASSLRTGGMETQYF. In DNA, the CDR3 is TGCGCCAGCAGCTTAAGGACAGGGGGCATGGAGACCCAGTACTTC. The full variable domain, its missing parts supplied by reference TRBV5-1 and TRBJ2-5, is KAGVTQTPRYLIKTRGQQVTLSCSPISGHRSVSWYQQTPGQGLQFLFEYFSETQRNKGNFPGRFSGRQFSNSRSEMNVSTLELGDSALYLCASSLRTGGMETQYFGPGTRLLVL.

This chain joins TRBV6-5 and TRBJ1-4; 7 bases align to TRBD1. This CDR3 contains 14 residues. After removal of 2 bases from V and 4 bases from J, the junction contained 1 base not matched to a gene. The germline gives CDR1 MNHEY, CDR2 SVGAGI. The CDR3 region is CASSYQGDNEKLFF. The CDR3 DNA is TGTGCCAGCAGTTACCAGGGGGATAATGAAAAACTGTTTTTT.

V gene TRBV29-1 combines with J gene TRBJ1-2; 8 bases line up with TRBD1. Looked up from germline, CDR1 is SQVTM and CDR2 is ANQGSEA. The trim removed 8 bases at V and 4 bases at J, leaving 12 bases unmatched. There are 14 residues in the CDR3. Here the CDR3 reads CSTHMDRASYGYTF. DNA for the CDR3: TGCAGCACCCATATGGACAGGGCTTCCTATGGCTACACCTTC.

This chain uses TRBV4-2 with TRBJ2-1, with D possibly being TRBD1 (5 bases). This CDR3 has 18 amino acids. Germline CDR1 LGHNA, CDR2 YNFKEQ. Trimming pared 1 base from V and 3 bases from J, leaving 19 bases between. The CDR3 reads CASSQGRPQGLGYNEQFF. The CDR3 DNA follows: TGTGCCAGCAGCCAAGGGCGACCCCAGGGTTTGGGCTACAATGAGCAGTTCTTC.

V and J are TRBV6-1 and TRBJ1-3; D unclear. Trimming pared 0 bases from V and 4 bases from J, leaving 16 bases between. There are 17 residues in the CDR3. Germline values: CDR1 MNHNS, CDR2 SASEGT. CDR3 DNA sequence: TGTGCCAGCAGTGAAGCGCTAATCGGGGTGGCCGGAAACACCATATATTTT. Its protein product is CASSEALIGVAGNTIYF.

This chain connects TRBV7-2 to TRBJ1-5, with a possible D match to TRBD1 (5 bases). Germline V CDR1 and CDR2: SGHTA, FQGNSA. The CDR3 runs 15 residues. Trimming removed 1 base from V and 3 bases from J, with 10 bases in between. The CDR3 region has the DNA TGTGCCAGCAGCTTAGTTTCAGGGAACAATCAGCCCCAGCATTTT. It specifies CASSLVSGNNQPQHF.

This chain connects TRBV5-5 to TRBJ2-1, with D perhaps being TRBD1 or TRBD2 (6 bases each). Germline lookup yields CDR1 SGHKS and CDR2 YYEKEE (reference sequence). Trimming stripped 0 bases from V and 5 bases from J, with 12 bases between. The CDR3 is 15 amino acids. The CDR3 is CASSLATGANNEQFF. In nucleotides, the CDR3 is TGTGCCAGCAGCTTGGCGACGGGGGCCAACAATGAGCAGTTCTTC.

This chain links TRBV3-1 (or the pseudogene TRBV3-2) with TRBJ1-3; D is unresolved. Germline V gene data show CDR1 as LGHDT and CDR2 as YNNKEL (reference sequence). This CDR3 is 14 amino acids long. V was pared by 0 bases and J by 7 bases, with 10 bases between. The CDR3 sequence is CASSQDFAPNTIYF. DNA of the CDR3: TGTGCCAGCAGCCAAGATTTTGCTCCGAACACCATATATTTT.

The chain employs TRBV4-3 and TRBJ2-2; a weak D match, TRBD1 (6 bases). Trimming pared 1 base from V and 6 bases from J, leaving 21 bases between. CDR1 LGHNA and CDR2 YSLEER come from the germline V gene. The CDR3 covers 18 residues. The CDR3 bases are TGCGCCAGCAGCCAAGTTGGGCGAAGGACAGTAGGCGCCGGGGAGCTGTTTTTT. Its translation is CASSQVGRRTVGAGELFF.

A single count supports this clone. DNA for the CDR3: TGTGCCAGCAGTTTATTGGCAGGGGGCTATGGCTACACCTTC. Translation gives CASSLLAGGYGYTF. The V and J genes are TRBV28 and TRBJ1-2; TRBD1 matches 7 bases. Germline CDR1 is MDHEN and CDR2 is SYDVKM. The ends lost 1 base at V and 4 bases at J; junction bases unmatched: 3. The CDR3 is 14 residues long.

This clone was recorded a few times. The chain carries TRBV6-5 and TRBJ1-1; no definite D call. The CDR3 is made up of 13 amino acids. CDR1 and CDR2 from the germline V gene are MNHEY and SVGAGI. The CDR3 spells CASVKRAETEAFF. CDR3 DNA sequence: TGTGCAAGTGTTAAGAGGGCCGAGACTGAAGCTTTCTTT.

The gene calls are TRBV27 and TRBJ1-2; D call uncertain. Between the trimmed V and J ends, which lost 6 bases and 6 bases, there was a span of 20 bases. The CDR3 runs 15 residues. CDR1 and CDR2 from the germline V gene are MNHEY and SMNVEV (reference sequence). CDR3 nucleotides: TGTGCCAGCAGGCCCTCGGGCAGCGCCTTTAATGGCTACACCTTC. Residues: CASRPSGSAFNGYTF.

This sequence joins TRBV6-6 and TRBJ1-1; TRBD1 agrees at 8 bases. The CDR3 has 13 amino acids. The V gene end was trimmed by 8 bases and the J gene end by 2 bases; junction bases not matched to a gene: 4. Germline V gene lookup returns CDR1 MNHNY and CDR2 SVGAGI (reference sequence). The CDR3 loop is CASEGQDNTEAFF. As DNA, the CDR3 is TGTGCCAGCGAGGGACAGGACAACACTGAAGCTTTCTTT.

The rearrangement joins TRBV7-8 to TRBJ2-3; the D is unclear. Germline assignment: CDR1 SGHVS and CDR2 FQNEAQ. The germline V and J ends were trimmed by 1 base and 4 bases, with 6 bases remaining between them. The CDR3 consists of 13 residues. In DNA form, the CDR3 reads TGTGCCAGCAGCTTAGTTTTTGCAGATACGCAGTATTTT. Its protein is CASSLVFADTQYF.

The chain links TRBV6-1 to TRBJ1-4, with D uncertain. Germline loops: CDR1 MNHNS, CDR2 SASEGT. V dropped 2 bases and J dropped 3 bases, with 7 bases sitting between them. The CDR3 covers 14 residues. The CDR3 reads CASSERRSNEKLFF. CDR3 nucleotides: TGTGCCAGCAGTGAACGGAGGTCTAATGAAAAACTGTTTTTT.